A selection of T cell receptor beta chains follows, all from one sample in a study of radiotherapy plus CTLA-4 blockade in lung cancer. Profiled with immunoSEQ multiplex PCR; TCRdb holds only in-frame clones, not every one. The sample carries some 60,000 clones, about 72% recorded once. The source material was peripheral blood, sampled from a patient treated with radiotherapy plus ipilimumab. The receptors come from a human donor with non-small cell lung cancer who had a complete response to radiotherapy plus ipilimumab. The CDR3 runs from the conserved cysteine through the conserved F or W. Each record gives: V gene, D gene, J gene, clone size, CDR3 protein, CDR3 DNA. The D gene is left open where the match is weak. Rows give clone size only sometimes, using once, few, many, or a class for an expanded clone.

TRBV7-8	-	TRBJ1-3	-	CASSPRLSGNTIYF	TGTGCCAGCAGCCCTAGACTGTCTGGAAACACCATATATTTT
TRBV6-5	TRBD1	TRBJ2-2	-	CASSYNRGNTGELFF	TGTGCCAGCAGTTACAACAGGGGTAACACCGGGGAGCTGTTTTTT
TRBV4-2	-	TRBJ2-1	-	CASSLIAEDYNEQFF	TGTGCCAGCAGCCTCATAGCGGAGGACTACAATGAGCAGTTCTTC
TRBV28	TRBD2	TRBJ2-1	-	CASSGRAIGNEQFF	TGTGCCAGTAGCGGGAGAGCTATCGGGAATGAGCAGTTCTTC
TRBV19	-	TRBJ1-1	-	CASKTQAAMNTEAFF	TGTGCCAGTAAGACCCAGGCAGCCATGAACACTGAAGCTTTCTTT
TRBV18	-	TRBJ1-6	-	CASSPDFNGHSPLHF	TGTGCCAGCTCACCGGACTTTAACGGGCATTCACCCCTCCACTTT
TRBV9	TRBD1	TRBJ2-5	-	CASSDDYRGETQYF	TGTGCCAGCAGCGACGACTACAGGGGAGAGACCCAGTACTTC
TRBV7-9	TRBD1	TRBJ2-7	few	CASSLSGGSYEQYF	TGTGCCAGCAGCTTATCAGGGGGCAGCTACGAGCAGTACTTC
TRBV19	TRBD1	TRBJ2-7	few	CASSKHRTGYEQYF	TGTGCCAGTAGTAAACACCGGACAGGGTACGAGCAGTACTTC
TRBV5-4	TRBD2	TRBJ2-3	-	CASSLDPAGITDTQYF	TGTGCCAGCAGCTTGGACCCAGCGGGGATTACAGATACGCAGTATTTT
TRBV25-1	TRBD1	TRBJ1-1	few	CASSEFGTGLSEAFF	TGTGCCAGCAGTGAATTTGGGACAGGGTTGTCTGAAGCTTTCTTT
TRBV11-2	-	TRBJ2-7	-	CASSLAPTLNYEQYF	TGTGCCAGCAGCTTAGCTCCGACTCTCAACTACGAGCAGTACTTC
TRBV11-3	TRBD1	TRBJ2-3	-	CASSLAGTVSTDTQYF	TGTGCCAGCAGCTTAGCCGGGACAGTCAGCACAGATACGCAGTATTTT
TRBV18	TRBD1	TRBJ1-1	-	CASSADRVNTEAFF	TGTGCCAGCTCCGCGGACAGGGTGAACACTGAAGCTTTCTTT
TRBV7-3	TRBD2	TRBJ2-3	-	CASSLTAPRGLAGEDTQYF	TGTGCCAGCAGCTTAACGGCCCCGAGAGGGCTAGCGGGAGAAGATACGCAGTATTTT
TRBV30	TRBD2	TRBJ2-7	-	CAYGLAGDEQYF	TGTGCCTATGGACTAGCGGGAGATGAGCAGTACTTC
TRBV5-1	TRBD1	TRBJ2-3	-	CASSLAAFLGQGWTDTQYF	TGCGCCAGCAGCTTGGCCGCGTTTTTGGGACAGGGGTGGACAGATACGCAGTATTTT
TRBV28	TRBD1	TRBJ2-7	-	CASSRPGTALYEQYF	TGTGCCAGCAGCCGCCCCGGGACAGCCCTCTACGAGCAGTACTTC
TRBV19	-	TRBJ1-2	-	CASSIQLYGGYGYTF	TGTGCCAGTAGTATCCAACTCTACGGGGGCTATGGCTACACCTTC
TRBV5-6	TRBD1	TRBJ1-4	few	CASSLQGYNEKLFF	TGTGCCAGCAGCTTACAGGGGTATAATGAAAAACTGTTTTTT
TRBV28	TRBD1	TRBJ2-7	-	CASSFDRGFYEQYF	TGTGCCAGCAGTTTCGACAGGGGATTCTACGAGCAGTACTTC